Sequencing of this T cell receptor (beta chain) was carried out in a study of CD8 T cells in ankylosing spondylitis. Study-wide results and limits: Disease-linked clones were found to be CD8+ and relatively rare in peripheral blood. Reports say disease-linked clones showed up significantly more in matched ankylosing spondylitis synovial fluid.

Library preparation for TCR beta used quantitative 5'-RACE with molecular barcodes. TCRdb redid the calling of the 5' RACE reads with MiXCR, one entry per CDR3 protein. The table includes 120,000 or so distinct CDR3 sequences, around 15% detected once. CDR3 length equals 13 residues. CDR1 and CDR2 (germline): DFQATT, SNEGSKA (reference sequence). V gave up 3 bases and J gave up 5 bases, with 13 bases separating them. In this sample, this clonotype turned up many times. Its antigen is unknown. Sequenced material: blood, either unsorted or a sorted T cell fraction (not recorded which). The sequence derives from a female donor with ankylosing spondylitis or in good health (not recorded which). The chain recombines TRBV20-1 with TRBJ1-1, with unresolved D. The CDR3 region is CSASDDPGTEAFF. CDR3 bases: TGCAGTGCTAGCGACGACCCGGGGACTGAAGCTTTCTTT.